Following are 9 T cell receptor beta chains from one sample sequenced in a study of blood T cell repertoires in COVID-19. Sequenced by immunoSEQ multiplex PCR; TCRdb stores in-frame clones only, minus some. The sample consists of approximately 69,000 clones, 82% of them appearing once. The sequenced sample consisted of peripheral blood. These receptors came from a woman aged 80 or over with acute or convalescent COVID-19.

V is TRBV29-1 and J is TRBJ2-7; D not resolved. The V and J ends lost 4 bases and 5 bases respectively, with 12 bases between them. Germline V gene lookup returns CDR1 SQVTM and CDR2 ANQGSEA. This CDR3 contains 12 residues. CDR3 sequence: CSVGKSTHEQYF. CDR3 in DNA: TGCAGCGTTGGAAAATCAACTCACGAGCAGTACTTC.

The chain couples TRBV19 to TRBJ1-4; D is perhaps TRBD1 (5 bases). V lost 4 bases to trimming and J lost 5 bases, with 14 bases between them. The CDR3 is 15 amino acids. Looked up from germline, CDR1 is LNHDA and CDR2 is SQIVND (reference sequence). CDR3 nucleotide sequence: TGTGCCAGTAGTACAGGGACTTCAGGGAATGAAAAACTGTTTTTT. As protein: CASSTGTSGNEKLFF.

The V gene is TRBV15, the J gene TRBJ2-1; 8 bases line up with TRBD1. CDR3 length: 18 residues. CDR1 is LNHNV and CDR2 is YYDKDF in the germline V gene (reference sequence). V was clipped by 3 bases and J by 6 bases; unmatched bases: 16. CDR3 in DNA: TGTGCCACCAGCAGGCCCCTATCCGGGGACAGGTTGAGCAATGAGCAGTTCTTC. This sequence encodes CATSRPLSGDRLSNEQFF. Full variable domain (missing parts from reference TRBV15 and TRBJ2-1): DAMVIQNPRYQVTQFGKPVTLSCSQTLNHNVMYWYQQKSSQAPKLLFHYYDKDFNNEADTPDNFQSRRPNTSFCFLDIRSPGLGDTAMYLCATSRPLSGDRLSNEQFFGPGTRLTVL.

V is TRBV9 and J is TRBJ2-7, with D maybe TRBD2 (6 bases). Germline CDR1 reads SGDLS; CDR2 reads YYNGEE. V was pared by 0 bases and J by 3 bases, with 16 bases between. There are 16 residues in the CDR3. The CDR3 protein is CASSVEALAGYYEQYF. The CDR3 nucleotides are TGTGCCAGCAGCGTAGAGGCACTAGCTGGTTACTACGAGCAGTACTTC.

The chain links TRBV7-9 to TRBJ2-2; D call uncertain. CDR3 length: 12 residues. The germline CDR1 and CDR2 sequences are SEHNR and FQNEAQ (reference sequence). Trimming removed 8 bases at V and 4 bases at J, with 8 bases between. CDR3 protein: CASPCSTGELFF. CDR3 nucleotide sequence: TGTGCCAGCCCCTGTAGCACCGGGGAGCTGTTTTTT.

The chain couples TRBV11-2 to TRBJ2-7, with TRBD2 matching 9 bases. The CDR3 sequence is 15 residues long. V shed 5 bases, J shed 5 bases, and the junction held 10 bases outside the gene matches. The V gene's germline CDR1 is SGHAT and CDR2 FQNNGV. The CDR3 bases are TGTGCCAGCAGCCCAGGGACTAGCATTAAGAACGAGCAGTACTTC. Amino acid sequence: CASSPGTSIKNEQYF. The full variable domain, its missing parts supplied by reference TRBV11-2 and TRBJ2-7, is EAGVAQSPRYKIIEKRQSVAFWCNPISGHATLYWYQQILGQGPKLLIQFQNNGVVDDSQLPKDRFSAERLKGVDSTLKIQPAKLEDSAVYLCASSPGTSIKNEQYFGPGTRLTVT.

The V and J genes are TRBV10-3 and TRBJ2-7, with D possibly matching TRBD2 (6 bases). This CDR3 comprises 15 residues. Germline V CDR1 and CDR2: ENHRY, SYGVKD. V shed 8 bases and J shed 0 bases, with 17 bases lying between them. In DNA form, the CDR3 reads TGTGCCATCTCCCCCCGGGACTCTATCTCCTACGAGCAGTACTTC. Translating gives CAISPRDSISYEQYF.

The CDR3 DNA reads TGTGCCAGCAGCTTAATGACAGGGGGCCGGCGCTACACCTTC. It is translated as CASSLMTGGRRYTF. The chain carries TRBV7-2 and TRBJ1-2, with TRBD1 identical over 10 bases. Germline CDR1 is SGHTA and CDR2 is FQGNSA. V dropped 2 bases and J dropped 9; count of bases not matched to a gene: 6. CDR3 size: 14 residues.

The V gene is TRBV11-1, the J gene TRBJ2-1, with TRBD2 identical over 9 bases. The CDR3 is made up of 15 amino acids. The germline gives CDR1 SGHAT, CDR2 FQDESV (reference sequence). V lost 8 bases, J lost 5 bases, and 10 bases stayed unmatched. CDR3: CASAAGGPFDNEQFF. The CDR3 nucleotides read TGTGCCAGCGCGGCGGGAGGGCCCTTCGACAATGAGCAGTTCTTC.